This note documents a single TCR beta chain sequence. Its antigen is undetermined. This entry is derived from a study of spatial heterogeneity in lung cancer. Whole-study findings and limits: Tumor mutation counts were tracked by expanded intratumoral alpha and beta TCR counts.

TCRdb independently ran MiXCR on the 5' RACE reads; one entry per CDR3 protein. The sample holds 2,500 to 3,500 distinct CDR3 sequences, roughly a tenth seen once. V lost 2 bases to trimming and J lost 0 bases; unmatched junction nucleotides: 13. Germline CDR1 reads LGHNA; CDR2 reads YNFKEQ. The CDR3 totals 19 residues. Time point given: sample taken at primary tumor resection. Patients with untreated early-stage non-small cell lung cancer, numbering roughly 69, were the donors. The TCR was taken from a female donor with early-stage non-small cell lung cancer. The V gene is TRBV4-2, the J gene TRBJ2-7; 10 bases fit TRBD2. This specimen consisted of lung tumor tissue, obtained at surgery. This chain's CDR3 is CASSQYHQPAGGPSYEQYF. Here the CDR3 DNA reads TGTGCCAGCAGCCAATACCACCAACCAGCGGGAGGGCCCTCCTACGAGCAGTACTTC.